Reported below is one T cell receptor (beta chain). The J segment lost 6 bases and the V segment lost 5 bases, leaving 5 bases of the junction unmatched. This CDR3 is built from 15 residues. The sample is drawn from a study of blood T cell repertoires in COVID-19. Authors' methods: The authors estimated nucleated cell counts from reference gene primer amplification. Using immunoSEQ multiplex PCR, the repertoire was profiled, and TCRdb retains in-frame clones only, with some absent. D and trimming were read from the DNA, whereas the V and J calls and clone size are those reported in that table. The sample has about 400,000 clones, roughly 90% seen once.

The specimen was PBMCs or T cells enriched from blood (not recorded which). This receptor was identified in a woman in her twenties or thirties who had recovered from COVID-19. The chain links TRBV23-1 to TRBJ2-1; 12 bases are shared with TRBD2. TRBV23-1 is an ORF; its function is uncertain. Here the CDR3 DNA reads TGCGCCAGCAGTATCGGGGGACTAGCGGGCAATGAGCAGTTCTTC. This codes for CASSIGGLAGNEQFF.